The 17 T cell receptor beta chains in this list originate from one sample, sequenced in a study of blood T cell repertoires in COVID-19. Generated by immunoSEQ multiplex PCR, the TCRdb table keeps only in-frame clones and is missing some. The table records some 220,000 clones, roughly 81% of them present only once. Sequencing was carried out using peripheral blood. Receptors originate from a man aged 45 to 65 with acute or convalescent COVID-19.

The V and J genes are TRBV9 and TRBJ1-5; D is perhaps TRBD1 (5 bases). The CDR3 extends over 16 amino acids. Trimming pared 5 bases from V and 4 bases from J, leaving 19 bases between. Germline CDR1 reads SGDLS; CDR2 reads YYNGEE. Here the CDR3 DNA reads TGTGCCAGCAGTCGGGGGGGTCACGCGGAAAATCAGCCCCAGCATTTT. It codes for CASSRGGHAENQPQHF.

The chain is built from TRBV5-6 and TRBJ1-5; 10 nucleotides agree with TRBD1. J was trimmed by 7 bases and V by 2 bases; bases with no gene match: 6. Per germline, CDR1 SGHDT and CDR2 YYEEEE. The CDR3 contains 15 residues. The CDR3 loop reads CASSFRDRGRQPQHF. The CDR3 nucleotides read TGTGCCAGCAGCTTTAGGGACAGGGGTCGGCAGCCCCAGCATTTT.

V and J are TRBV28 and TRBJ1-2; 10 bases align to TRBD1. Germline V gene sequence: CDR1 MDHEN, CDR2 SYDVKM. The V gene end was trimmed by 3 bases and the J gene end by 5 bases; junction bases not matched to a gene: 9. CDR3 length equals 16 residues. The CDR3 reads CASSLFLRDRGYGYTF. CDR3 DNA sequence: TGTGCCAGCAGTTTGTTCTTGCGGGACAGGGGATATGGCTACACCTTC.

The chain links TRBV3-1 (or the pseudogene TRBV3-2) to TRBJ1-6; 9 bases agree with TRBD1. Unmatched junction bases numbered 6, after V lost 7 bases and J lost 8 bases. Germline V lookup: CDR1 LGHDT, CDR2 YNNKEL (reference sequence). This CDR3 spans 14 amino acids. The CDR3 nucleotides read TGTGCCAGCAACCTCCGGGACAGGGATTCACCCCTCCACTTT. Protein product: CASNLRDRDSPLHF.

V gene TRBV18 combines with J gene TRBJ1-1; D is possibly TRBD1 (6 bases). Germline lookup yields CDR1 KGHSH and CDR2 LQKENI. Trimming stripped 2 bases from V and 7 bases from J, with 14 bases between. There are 14 residues in the CDR3. For the CDR3, the DNA is TGTGCCAGCTCACCATACAGGGTTGAAGGTGAAGCTTTCTTT. It codes for CASSPYRVEGEAFF.

The V gene is TRBV12-3 or TRBV12-4, the J gene TRBJ2-2; tentative D call: TRBD1 (6 bases). There are 12 residues in the CDR3. The ends were cut back, 8 bases at V and 8 bases at J, with 12 bases in the middle. DNA of the CDR3: TGTGCCAGCGGGGGCGGTACGGGGGAGCTGTTTTTT. It codes for CASGGGTGELFF.

The J gene is TRBJ2-5, the V gene TRBV30; no clear D. CDR1 is GTSNPN, CDR2 SVGIG, per germline (reference sequence). This CDR3 is 11 amino acids long. Trimming pared 5 bases from V and 2 bases from J, leaving 6 bases between. DNA for the CDR3: TGTGCCTGGGGTTCACAAGAGACCCAGTACTTC. It encodes CAWGSQETQYF.

This rearrangement joins TRBV10-3 to TRBJ1-5; the D is unclear. Per germline, CDR1 ENHRY and CDR2 SYGVKD. V shed 2 bases and J shed 2 bases, with 13 bases lying between them. This CDR3 contains 16 residues. The CDR3 nucleotides read TGTGCCATCAGTGAGAGAGGCAGCTCGGGCAATCAGCCCCAGCATTTT. It specifies CAISERGSSGNQPQHF.

The rearrangement links TRBV12-3 or TRBV12-4 to TRBJ2-5, with TRBD1 as a possible D gene (5 bases). The CDR3 length is 12 residues. The germline V and J ends were trimmed by 6 bases and 0 bases, with 5 bases remaining between them. The CDR3 reads CASRDNQETQYF. The CDR3, as DNA: TGTGCCAGCAGGGACAACCAAGAGACCCAGTACTTC.

The rearrangement uses TRBV25-1 and TRBJ2-2; D might be TRBD1 (5 bases). The CDR3 contains 14 residues. The germline V gene encodes CDR1 MGHDK and CDR2 SYGVNS. The V gene lost 3 bases and the J gene lost 2 bases, with 7 bases spanning the gap. The chain's CDR3 is CASSDRVNTGELFF. CDR3 DNA: TGTGCCAGCAGTGACAGGGTAAACACCGGGGAGCTGTTTTTT.

The CDR3 DNA sequence: TGTGCCAGCAGCCGGGACAGGGCAGCAGATACGCAGTATTTT. Amino acids: CASSRDRAADTQYF. J is TRBJ2-3 and V is TRBV7-9; 9 bases are a match to TRBD1. The trim removed 5 bases at V and 4 bases at J, leaving 4 bases unmatched. Germline V CDR1 and CDR2: SEHNR, FQNEAQ (reference sequence). The CDR3 runs 14 residues. Together with reference TRBV7-9 and TRBJ2-3, the CDR3 gives the full variable domain: DTGVSQNPRHKITKRGQNVTFRCDPISEHNRLYWYRQTLGQGPEFLTYFQNEAQLEKSRLLSDRFSAERPKGSFSTLEIQRTEQGDSAMYLCASSRDRAADTQYFGPGTRLTVL.

The chain recombines TRBV14 with TRBJ2-3; maybe TRBD2 (5 bases). The length of the CDR3 is 13 residues. Trimming took off 1 base at V and 3 bases at J, with 5 bases between the two ends. CDR1 and CDR2 (germline): SGHDN, FVKESK. The CDR3 protein is CASSQGLTDTQYF. Written as DNA, the CDR3 is TGTGCCAGCAGCCAAGGACTAACAGATACGCAGTATTTT. The variable domain in full, completed from reference TRBV14 and TRBJ2-3, reads EAGVTQFPSHSVIEKGQTVTLRCDPISGHDNLYWYRRVMGKEIKFLLHFVKESKQDESGMPNNRFLAERTGGTYSTLKVQPAELEDSGVYFCASSQGLTDTQYFGPGTRLTVL.

V usage is TRBV9 and J usage is TRBJ2-3, with 9 bases fitting TRBD2. Germline V gene lookup returns CDR1 SGDLS and CDR2 YYNGEE. The CDR3 is 16 residues long. Unmatched junction bases numbered 6, after V lost 2 bases and J lost 2 bases. Written as DNA, the CDR3 is TGTGCCAGCAGCGTTAGCGGGAGTAGAGCCACAGATACGCAGTATTTT. Its translation: CASSVSGSRATDTQYF.

This rearrangement joins TRBV27 to TRBJ1-6; 8 bases map to TRBD1. CDR1 and CDR2 from the germline V gene are MNHEY and SMNVEV (reference sequence). This CDR3 has 15 amino acids. Losses at the gene ends were 1 base for V and 9 bases for J; bases not matched to a gene: 5. The CDR3 region has the DNA TGTGCCAGCAGTTTATACAGGGGGACGGGTTCACCCCTCCACTTT. The encoded protein is CASSLYRGTGSPLHF.

The table lists this clone with a count of one. This chain joins TRBV7-6 and TRBJ2-1; TRBD2 agrees at 11 bases. CDR3 length equals 16 residues. Unmatched junction bases numbered 13, after V lost 6 bases and J lost 9 bases. Germline values: CDR1 SGHVS, CDR2 FNYEAQ. This chain's CDR3 is CASSPAPTSGGTEQFF. CDR3 DNA sequence: TGTGCCAGCAGTCCCGCCCCTACTAGCGGGGGTACTGAGCAGTTCTTC.

The chain employs TRBV30 and TRBJ1-5; TRBD1 might be the D (6 bases). Germline V CDR1 and CDR2: GTSNPN, SVGIG (reference sequence). Trimming took off 2 bases at V and 7 bases at J, with 12 bases between the two ends. The CDR3 contains 13 residues. As DNA, the CDR3 is TGTGCCTGGAGTAACAGGGAAAGGCAGCCCCAGCATTTT. Translated, it gives CAWSNRERQPQHF.

The J gene is TRBJ1-1, the V gene TRBV3-1 (or the pseudogene TRBV3-2), with D possibly matching TRBD1 (5 bases). Trimming removed 0 bases from V and 7 bases from J, with 12 bases in between. The germline gives CDR1 LGHDT, CDR2 YNNKEL (reference sequence). The CDR3 spans 14 residues. The CDR3 region has the DNA TGTGCCAGCAGCCAAGATGACAGTGTACTTGAAGCTTTCTTT. This encodes CASSQDDSVLEAFF.